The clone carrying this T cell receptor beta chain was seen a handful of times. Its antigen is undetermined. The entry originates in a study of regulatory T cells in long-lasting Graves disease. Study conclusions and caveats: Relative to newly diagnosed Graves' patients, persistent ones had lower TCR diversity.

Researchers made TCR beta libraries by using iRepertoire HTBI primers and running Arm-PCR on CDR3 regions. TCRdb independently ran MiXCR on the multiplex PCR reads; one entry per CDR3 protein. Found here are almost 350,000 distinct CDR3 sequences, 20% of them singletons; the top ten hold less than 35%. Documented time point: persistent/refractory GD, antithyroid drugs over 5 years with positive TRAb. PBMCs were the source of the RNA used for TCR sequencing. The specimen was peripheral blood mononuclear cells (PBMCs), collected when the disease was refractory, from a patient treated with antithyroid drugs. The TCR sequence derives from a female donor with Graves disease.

This chain's CDR3 is CASESPAGGPGEQFF. CDR3 DNA sequence: TGTGCCAGCGAAAGTCCCGCGGGAGGGCCGGGTGAGCAGTTCTTC. V gene TRBV28 combines with J gene TRBJ2-1; 9 nucleotides match TRBD2. CDR1 is MDHEN and CDR2 is SYDVKM in the germline V gene. J lost 9 bases, V lost 8 bases, and 14 bases had no gene match. CDR3 length: 15 amino acids. Filled out from reference TRBV28 and TRBJ2-1, the complete variable domain reads DVKVTQSSRYLVKRTGEKVFLECVQDMDHENMFWYRQDPGLGLRLIYFSYDVKMKEKGDIPEGYSVSREKKERFSLILESASTNQTSMYLCASESPAGGPGEQFFGPGTRLTVL.